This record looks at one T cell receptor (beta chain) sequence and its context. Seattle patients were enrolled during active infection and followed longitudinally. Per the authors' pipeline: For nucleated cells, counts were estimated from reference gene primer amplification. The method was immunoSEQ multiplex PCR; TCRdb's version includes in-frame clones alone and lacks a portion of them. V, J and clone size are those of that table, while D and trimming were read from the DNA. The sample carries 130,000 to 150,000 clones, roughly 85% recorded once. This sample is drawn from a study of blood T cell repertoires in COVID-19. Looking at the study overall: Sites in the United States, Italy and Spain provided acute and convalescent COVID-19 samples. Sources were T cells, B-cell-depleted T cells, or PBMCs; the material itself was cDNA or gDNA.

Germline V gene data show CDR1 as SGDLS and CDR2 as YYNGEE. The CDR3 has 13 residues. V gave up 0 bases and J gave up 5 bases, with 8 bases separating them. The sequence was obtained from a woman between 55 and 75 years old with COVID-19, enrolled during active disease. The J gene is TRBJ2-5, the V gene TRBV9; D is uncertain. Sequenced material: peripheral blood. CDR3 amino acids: CASSVGSFETQYF. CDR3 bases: TGTGCCAGCAGCGTAGGGAGTTTTGAGACCCAGTACTTC.